The 23 T cell receptor beta chains presented below share a single source sample, sequenced in a study of cytomegalovirus exposure and HLA in healthy donors. PCR amplification relied on 60 Vbeta primers (plus 13 Jbeta primers). Assay: immunoSEQ multiplex PCR; the TCRdb copy retains only in-frame clones and omits some. This sample has 100,000 to 150,000 clones; 73% occur once, and the top ten carry about 4.3%. Sequencing input: PBMCs. The receptors were sampled from a man between 60 and 70 years old in good health and CMV-seropositive.

In its sample, this clone was seen once. J is TRBJ1-2 and V is TRBV6-1; TRBD1 agrees at 7 bases. The V gene's germline CDR1 is MNHNS and CDR2 SASEGT. V gave up 10 bases and J gave up 5 bases; unmatched junction bases: 13. The CDR3 is made up of 14 amino acids. The CDR3 sequence is CATKEGAAIYGYTF. The CDR3 DNA is TGTGCCACCAAGGAGGGGGCTGCGATATATGGCTACACCTTC.

This clone was counted ten times or more. V usage is TRBV5-6 and J usage is TRBJ1-1; TRBD1 is a possible D gene (6 bases). V was trimmed by 2 bases and J by 4 bases, leaving 15 bases between them. The CDR3 is 15 residues long. Per the germline V gene, CDR1 is SGHDT and CDR2 is YYEEEE. CDR3 sequence reads: CASSFGSGVATEAFF. In nucleotides, the CDR3 is TGTGCCAGCAGCTTTGGGTCAGGGGTAGCCACTGAAGCTTTCTTT. Full variable domain (rest looked up from reference TRBV5-6 and TRBJ1-1): DAGVTQSPTHLIKTRGQQVTLRCSPKSGHDTVSWYQQALGQGPQFIFQYYEEEERQRGNFPDRFSGHQFPNYSSELNVNALLLGDSALYLCASSFGSGVATEAFFGQGTRLTVV.

The V gene is TRBV2, the J gene TRBJ1-2; D is perhaps TRBD1 (5 bases). CDR3 length: 13 residues. CDR1 is SNHLY, CDR2 FYNNEI, per germline. V shed 3 bases and J shed 1 base, with 6 bases lying between them. The CDR3 sequence is CASSETDNYGYTF. The CDR3 DNA is TGTGCCAGCAGTGAGACAGATAACTATGGCTACACCTTC.

V is TRBV27 and J is TRBJ2-2, with TRBD2 matching 11 bases. Germline CDR1 reads MNHEY; CDR2 reads SMNVEV (reference sequence). Trimming removed 6 bases from V and 6 bases from J; junction bases left unmatched: 3. The CDR3 is 14 amino acids. The CDR3, as DNA: TGTGCCAGCAGGGCTAGCGGGGGGTCCGGGGAGCTGTTTTTT. This codes for CASRASGGSGELFF.

This clone has a handful of counts. The chain joins TRBV29-1 to TRBJ2-3; 16 bases are a match to TRBD2. The germline CDR1 and CDR2 sequences are SQVTM and ANQGSEA. The CDR3 sequence is 16 residues long. After removal of 6 bases from V and 8 bases from J, the junction contained 11 bases not matched to a gene. The CDR3 protein is CSVLSRGLAGGGTQYF. The CDR3 coding sequence is TGCAGCGTCCTCTCCCGGGGACTAGCGGGGGGGGGTACGCAGTATTTT.

The rearrangement uses TRBV2 and TRBJ2-3; D remains unclear. Looked up from germline, CDR1 is SNHLY and CDR2 is FYNNEI. V was clipped by 5 bases and J by 7 bases, with 7 bases between them. The CDR3 covers 11 residues. The CDR3 reads CASSPQYTQYF. The CDR3 DNA follows: TGTGCCAGCAGTCCACAATATACGCAGTATTTT.

This clone showed up just once. V usage is TRBV28 and J usage is TRBJ2-7; D possibly corresponds to TRBD2 (6 bases). The CDR3 is 14 amino acids. CDR1 and CDR2 (germline): MDHEN, SYDVKM. Trimming left V 4 bases short and J 2 bases short, with 12 bases between. CDR3 amino acids: CASSSPGRTYEQYF. In DNA, the CDR3 is TGTGCCAGCAGTTCCCCGGGGAGGACCTACGAGCAGTACTTC.

CDR3 in DNA: TGTGCCAGCAGCTTCCGGGACTGGTACACAGATACGCAGTATTTT. Protein: CASSFRDWYTDTQYF. The chain combines TRBV5-4 with TRBJ2-3; D is possibly TRBD2 (6 bases). Trimming took 2 bases from V and 2 from J, leaving 12 bases between them. The CDR3 is made up of 15 amino acids. Looked up from germline, CDR1 is SGHNT and CDR2 is YYREEE (reference sequence). Supplemented by reference TRBV5-4 and TRBJ2-3, the full variable domain reads ETGVTQSPTHLIKTRGQQVTLRCSSQSGHNTVSWYQQALGQGPQFIFQYYREEENGRGNFPPRFSGLQFPNYSSELNVNALELDDSALYLCASSFRDWYTDTQYFGPGTRLTVL.

The rearrangement joins TRBV5-1 to TRBJ1-4, with 10 bases matching TRBD1. V shed 5 bases, J shed 8 bases, and the junction held 6 bases outside the gene matches. Germline CDR1 is SGHRS and CDR2 is YFSETQ. The CDR3 spans 14 residues. The CDR3: CASRAGTGAEKLFF. The CDR3 region has the DNA TGCGCCAGCAGGGCCGGGACAGGGGCAGAAAAACTGTTTTTT.

V and J are TRBV5-4 and TRBJ1-4; D is perhaps TRBD1 (5 bases). V shed 4 bases and J shed 2 bases, with 9 bases lying between them. The CDR3 is 14 residues long. Germline assignment: CDR1 SGHNT and CDR2 YYREEE (reference sequence). In nucleotides, the CDR3 is TGTGCCAGCAGCCACGGGGGTACTAATGAAAAACTGTTTTTT. Encoded protein: CASSHGGTNEKLFF.

This rearrangement joins TRBV5-6 to TRBJ2-2, with D perhaps TRBD2 (5 bases). CDR3 size: 18 residues. Trimming pared 1 base from V and 0 bases from J, leaving 16 bases between. Germline V lookup: CDR1 SGHDT, CDR2 YYEEEE. The DNA for the CDR3 is TGTGCCAGCAGCTTGTTTTTCCACGAGGGCTCGAACACCGGGGAGCTGTTTTTT. Protein product: CASSLFFHEGSNTGELFF. Full variable domain (rest looked up from reference TRBV5-6 and TRBJ2-2): DAGVTQSPTHLIKTRGQQVTLRCSPKSGHDTVSWYQQALGQGPQFIFQYYEEEERQRGNFPDRFSGHQFPNYSSELNVNALLLGDSALYLCASSLFFHEGSNTGELFFGEGSRLTVL.

This sequence joins TRBV19 and TRBJ2-1, with D possibly TRBD1 on 6 matching bases. The germline CDR1 and CDR2 sequences are LNHDA and SQIVND (reference sequence). The CDR3 extends over 14 amino acids. V was cut by 6 bases and J by 16 bases, with 25 bases left in between. The CDR3 DNA is TGTGCCAGTAGAGACCGGGACAAGGGTCTTTCCCTCTTCTTC. This codes for CASRDRDKGLSLFF.

This chain links TRBV2 with TRBJ1-4; D call uncertain. CDR3 length: 14 amino acids. Germline loops: CDR1 SNHLY, CDR2 FYNNEI. V was clipped by 2 bases and J by 4 bases, with 8 bases between them. The CDR3, as DNA: TGTGCCAGCAGTGAAACAGCAAATAATGAAAAACTGTTTTTT. It is translated as CASSETANNEKLFF.

This chain connects TRBV5-6 to TRBJ2-7; D unclear. Trimming shortened V by 4 bases and J by 4 bases, and 18 bases separated the two germline ends. Germline CDR1 SGHDT, CDR2 YYEEEE. The CDR3 is made up of 15 amino acids. The CDR3, as DNA: TGTGCCAGCAGCAGTCTGTCGGTCAATTATTACGAGCAGTACTTC. It yields the protein CASSSLSVNYYEQYF. The full variable domain, in which reference TRBV5-6 and TRBJ2-7 provide the parts outside the CDR3, is DAGVTQSPTHLIKTRGQQVTLRCSPKSGHDTVSWYQQALGQGPQFIFQYYEEEERQRGNFPDRFSGHQFPNYSSELNVNALLLGDSALYLCASSSLSVNYYEQYFGPGTRLTVT.

The chain couples TRBV2 to TRBJ2-2, with D hard to call. The CDR3 totals 14 residues. Germline V lookup: CDR1 SNHLY, CDR2 FYNNEI. Trimming pared 7 bases from V and 4 bases from J, leaving 13 bases between. The CDR3 bases are TGTGCCAGCACCTGGAGAGGATCCACCGGGGAGCTGTTTTTT. This encodes CASTWRGSTGELFF.

The V and J genes are TRBV5-1 and TRBJ1-1; D remains ambiguous. Germline V gene data show CDR1 as SGHRS and CDR2 as YFSETQ. The CDR3 contains 14 residues. The V end was cut by 1 base, the J end by 1 base, with 8 bases between. The chain's CDR3 is CASSLYRGNTEAFF. The CDR3 DNA reads TGCGCCAGCAGCTTGTATAGAGGGAACACTGAAGCTTTCTTT.

This chain joins TRBV10-1 and TRBJ2-1; 12 nucleotides match TRBD2. The CDR3 totals 16 residues. In germline, CDR1 is WNHNN, CDR2 SYGVQD (reference sequence). The V segment lost 6 bases and the J segment 3 bases; nucleotides outside the gene matches: 6. CDR3 sequence: CASSDTLAGGYNEQFF. The CDR3, as DNA: TGCGCCAGCAGCGATACACTAGCGGGGGGCTACAATGAGCAGTTCTTC.

This clone was detected once. The DNA of the CDR3 is TGTGCCAGCAGCTTGTCAATAGCGGGGGTCAAGGAGACCCAGTACTTC. It encodes CASSLSIAGVKETQYF. The J gene is TRBJ2-5, the V gene TRBV5-4; 9 nucleotides match TRBD2. Germline CDR1 is SGHNT and CDR2 is YYREEE (reference sequence). The CDR3 has 16 amino acids. With 1 base clipped from V and 5 bases from J, the junction kept 9 bases outside the gene matches. Complete variable domain (other parts from reference TRBV5-4 and TRBJ2-5): ETGVTQSPTHLIKTRGQQVTLRCSSQSGHNTVSWYQQALGQGPQFIFQYYREEENGRGNFPPRFSGLQFPNYSSELNVNALELDDSALYLCASSLSIAGVKETQYFGPGTRLLVL.

The chain recombines TRBV10-1 with TRBJ1-5, with no clear D. The CDR3 contains 17 residues. The V gene lost 2 bases and the J gene lost 9 bases, with 23 bases spanning the gap. The V gene's germline CDR1 is WNHNN and CDR2 SYGVQD (reference sequence). In DNA, the CDR3 is TGCGCCAGCAGTGAGGACGAGGGTAGGCAGGAGATCCGGCCCCAGCATTTT. Translation: CASSEDEGRQEIRPQHF.

V gene TRBV11-2 combines with J gene TRBJ1-2; 8 nucleotides line up with TRBD1. V shed 0 bases, J shed 7 bases, and the junction held 7 bases outside the gene matches. Germline CDR1 reads SGHAT; CDR2 reads FQNNGV. CDR3 length: 15 residues. The CDR3 coding sequence is TGTGCCAGCAGCTTAGAGACAGGGGTCGGGGGTGGCTACACCTTC. This codes for CASSLETGVGGGYTF.

Notes on this clone: The sample holds other DNA sequences that translate to the same CDR3. The genes are TRBV9 and TRBJ1-1; no clear D. With 0 bases removed from V and 0 bases from J, the gap between germline ends came to 3 bases. The germline V gene has CDR1 SGDLS and CDR2 YYNGEE. The CDR3 sequence is 13 residues long. CDR3 amino acids: CASSVAVNTEAFF. The CDR3 DNA follows: TGTGCCAGCAGCGTAGCAGTGAACACTGAAGCTTTCTTT. The variable domain in full, completed from reference TRBV9 and TRBJ1-1, reads DSGVTQTPKHLITATGQRVTLRCSPRSGDLSVYWYQQSLDQGLQFLIQYYNGEERAKGNILERFSAQQFPDLHSELNLSSLELGDSALYFCASSVAVNTEAFFGQGTRLTVV.

The chain carries TRBV5-1 and TRBJ2-7; perhaps TRBD1 as D (6 bases). This CDR3 comprises 15 residues. Between the trimmed V and J ends, which lost 0 bases and 9 bases, there was a span of 19 bases. CDR1 and CDR2 (germline): SGHRS, YFSETQ. The CDR3 DNA is TGCGCCAGCAGCTTGGACGGAGCCCAGGGGATTGTGCAGTACTTC. This sequence encodes CASSLDGAQGIVQYF.

The chain has TRBV2 and TRBJ1-2, with 8 bases aligning to TRBD1. Trimming cost V 8 bases and J 8 bases; bases outside gene matches: 16. CDR1 SNHLY and CDR2 FYNNEI come from the germline V gene. The CDR3 totals 15 residues. CDR3 nucleotides: TGTGCCAGCGGCGAACTTCAGGGGGCCCTCCAAGGCTACACCTTC. Protein product: CASGELQGALQGYTF.